The 11 T cell receptor beta chains in this list originate from one sample, sequenced in a study of T cells after yellow fever vaccination. TCRdb used MiXCR to reprocess the 5' RACE reads, holding one entry per CDR3 protein. The sample lists 600,000 to 750,000 distinct CDR3 sequences, around 12% occurring once. The sequences come from PBMCs, collected on the day of the yellow fever booster vaccination. These receptors were taken from a man aged 30-40 years who received the YFV17D yellow fever vaccine.

This clonotype was counted a few times. The chain combines TRBV9 with TRBJ2-7; D not resolved. Germline V lookup: CDR1 SGDLS, CDR2 YYNGEE. Trimming pared 0 bases from V and 2 bases from J, leaving 9 bases between. There are 14 residues in the CDR3. The CDR3 region is CASSVGLSPYEQYF. CDR3 DNA: TGTGCCAGCAGCGTAGGGTTGTCCCCCTACGAGCAGTACTTC.

The CDR3 here is CSVVNRGRLDYNEQFF. The DNA of the CDR3 is TGCAGCGTTGTAAACAGGGGGCGCTTGGACTACAATGAGCAGTTCTTC. This rearrangement joins TRBV29-1 to TRBJ2-1, with 9 bases lining up with TRBD1. Unmatched junction bases numbered 10, after V lost 4 bases and J lost 3 bases. The CDR3 has 16 amino acids. CDR1 and CDR2 from the germline V gene are SQVTM and ANQGSEA.

This clonotype was detected only a few times. Here the CDR3 reads CAISESGASGSLYEQYF. Written as DNA, the CDR3 is TGTGCCATCAGTGAGTCCGGGGCTAGCGGGAGTCTATACGAGCAGTACTTC. The J gene is TRBJ2-7, the V gene TRBV10-3; 10 bases are a match to TRBD2. Germline loops: CDR1 ENHRY, CDR2 SYGVKD. The CDR3 has 17 amino acids. The V and J ends lost 0 bases and 4 bases, in that order; junction bases with no gene match: 9.

Details on this clonotype: Possible read error: a much larger clone is one base away. This rearrangement joins TRBV5-5 to TRBJ2-2; the match to TRBD2 covers 7 bases. The CDR3 is 16 residues long. Germline CDR1 reads SGHKS; CDR2 reads YYEKEE (reference sequence). After removal of 4 bases from V and 8 bases from J, the junction contained 14 bases not matched to a gene. The CDR3: CASSPRLAGGSGELFF. The CDR3 DNA reads as TGTGCCAGCAGCCCGAGACTAGCCGGGGGGAGTGGGGAGCTGTTTTTT.

This sequence joins TRBV7-2 and TRBJ1-2; TRBD1 matches at 9 bases. Trimming at V came to 3 bases and at J to 7 bases, leaving 9 bases not matched to a gene. CDR3 length: 15 amino acids. Germline assignment: CDR1 SGHTA and CDR2 FQGNSA. CDR3 sequence (DNA): TGTGCCAGCAGCTTCGACGCGGGACAGGGCTCTGGCTACACCTTC. Translated, it gives CASSFDAGQGSGYTF.

This clonotype came up a few times. This chain joins TRBV6-1 and TRBJ2-7, with TRBD2 identical over 11 bases. V gave up 5 bases and J gave up 3 bases; unmatched junction bases: 6. CDR1 is MNHNS, CDR2 SASEGT, per germline. This CDR3 has 15 amino acids. CDR3: CASSILAGGNYEQYF. The CDR3, as DNA: TGTGCCAGCAGTATTTTAGCGGGAGGGAACTACGAGCAGTACTTC.

This clonotype was seen more than once but under ten times. This sequence joins TRBV7-9 and TRBJ2-1; 8 nucleotides match TRBD1. CDR1 SEHNR and CDR2 FQNEAQ come from the germline V gene (reference sequence). The CDR3 length is 15 residues. J was trimmed by 6 bases and V by 5 bases; bases with no gene match: 9. The CDR3: CASSNRDRLVNEQFF. Written as DNA, the CDR3 is TGTGCCAGCAGCAACCGGGACAGGCTTGTCAATGAGCAGTTCTTC.

This chain joins TRBV7-2 and TRBJ2-1; D ambiguous. Germline V gene sequence: CDR1 SGHTA, CDR2 FQGNSA. Trimming stripped 3 bases from V and 8 bases from J, with 11 bases between. This CDR3 is built from 13 residues. The CDR3 DNA reads as TGTGCCAGCAGCTTCCTAGGTGTCGATGAGCAGTTCTTC. It translates to CASSFLGVDEQFF.

Ten or more counts support this clonotype. V gene TRBV5-1 combines with J gene TRBJ2-2, with D maybe TRBD1 (5 bases). Per the germline V gene, CDR1 is SGHRS and CDR2 is YFSETQ. This CDR3 spans 16 amino acids. V lost 1 base, J lost 4 bases, and 14 bases lay in between. CDR3: CASSLSGQGGTGELFF. The CDR3 nucleotides read TGCGCCAGCAGCTTGTCAGGCCAGGGTGGCACCGGGGAGCTGTTTTTT. Complete variable domain (other parts from reference TRBV5-1 and TRBJ2-2): KAGVTQTPRYLIKTRGQQVTLSCSPISGHRSVSWYQQTPGQGLQFLFEYFSETQRNKGNFPGRFSGRQFSNSRSEMNVSTLELGDSALYLCASSLSGQGGTGELFFGEGSRLTVL.

The V gene is TRBV20-1, the J gene TRBJ2-2; 7 bases agree with TRBD2. V was pared by 5 bases and J by 5 bases, with 5 bases of the junction left unmatched. This CDR3 spans 13 amino acids. Germline assignment: CDR1 DFQATT and CDR2 SNEGSKA (reference sequence). The CDR3 spells CSAGTIVTGELFF. The CDR3 DNA is TGCAGTGCTGGGACTATAGTAACCGGGGAGCTGTTTTTT.

This clonotype was seen only a few times. The V call is TRBV7-3, the J call TRBJ2-2, with D unclear. The V gene's germline CDR1 is SGHTA and CDR2 FQGTGA. The CDR3 has 12 residues. Trimming took off 7 bases at V and 5 bases at J, with 8 bases between the two ends. CDR3 in DNA: TGTGCCAGCAAGGGCGGAACCGGGGAGCTGTTTTTT. As protein: CASKGGTGELFF.